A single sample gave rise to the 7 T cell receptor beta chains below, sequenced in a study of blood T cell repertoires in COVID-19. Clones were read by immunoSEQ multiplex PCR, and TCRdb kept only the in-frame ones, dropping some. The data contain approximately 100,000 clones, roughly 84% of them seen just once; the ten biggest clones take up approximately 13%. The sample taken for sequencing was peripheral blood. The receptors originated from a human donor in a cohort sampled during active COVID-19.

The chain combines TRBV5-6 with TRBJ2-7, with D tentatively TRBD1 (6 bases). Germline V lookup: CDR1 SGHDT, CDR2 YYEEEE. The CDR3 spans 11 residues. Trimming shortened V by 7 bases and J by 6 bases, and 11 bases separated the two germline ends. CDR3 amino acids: CASFGGPEQYF. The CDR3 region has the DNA TGTGCCAGCTTTGGGGGCCCCGAGCAGTACTTC.

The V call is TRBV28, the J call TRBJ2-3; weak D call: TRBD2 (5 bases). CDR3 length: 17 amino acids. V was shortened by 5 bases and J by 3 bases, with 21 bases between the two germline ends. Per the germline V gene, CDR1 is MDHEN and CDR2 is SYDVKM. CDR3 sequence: CASSTDYGLASTDTQYF. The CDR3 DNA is TGTGCCAGCAGTACCGACTATGGACTCGCGTCAACAGATACGCAGTATTTT.

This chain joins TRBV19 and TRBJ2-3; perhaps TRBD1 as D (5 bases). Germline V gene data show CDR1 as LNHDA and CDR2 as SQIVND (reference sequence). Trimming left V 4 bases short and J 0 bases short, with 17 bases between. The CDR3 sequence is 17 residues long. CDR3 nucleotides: TGTGCCAGTAGTACCCTGACAGTACAATCTAGCACAGATACGCAGTATTTT. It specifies CASSTLTVQSSTDTQYF.

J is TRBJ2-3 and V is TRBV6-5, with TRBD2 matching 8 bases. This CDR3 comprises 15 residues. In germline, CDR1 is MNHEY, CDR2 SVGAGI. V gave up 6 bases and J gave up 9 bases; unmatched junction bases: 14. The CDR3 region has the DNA TGTGCCAGCAGGGGAGGGGGTAGCGGGGAAGGCACGCAGTATTTT. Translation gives CASRGGGSGEGTQYF.

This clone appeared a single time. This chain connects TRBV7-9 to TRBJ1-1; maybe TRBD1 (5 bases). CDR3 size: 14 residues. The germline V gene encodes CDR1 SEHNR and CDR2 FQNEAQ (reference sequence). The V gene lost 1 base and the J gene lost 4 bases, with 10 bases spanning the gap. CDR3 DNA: TGTGCCAGCAGCTTAGAGGGGAGGGCCACTGAAGCTTTCTTT. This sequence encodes CASSLEGRATEAFF.

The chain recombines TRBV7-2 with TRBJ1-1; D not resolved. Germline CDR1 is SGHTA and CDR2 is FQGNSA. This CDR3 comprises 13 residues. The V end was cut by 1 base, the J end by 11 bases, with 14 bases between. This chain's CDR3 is CASSLVLQRSAFF. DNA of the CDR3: TGTGCCAGCAGCTTAGTGTTGCAGAGGTCGGCTTTCTTT. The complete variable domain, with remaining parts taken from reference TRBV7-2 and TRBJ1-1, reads GAGVSQSPSNKVTEKGKDVELRCDPISGHTALYWYRQSLGQGLEFLIYFQGNSAPDKSGLPSDRFSAERTGGSVSTLTIQRTQQEDSAVYLCASSLVLQRSAFFGQGTRLTVV.

The chain's CDR3 is CASSRGVPGQGYYGYTF. Here the CDR3 DNA reads TGTGCCAGCAGCCGCGGAGTCCCGGGACAGGGATATTACGGCTACACCTTC. V and J are TRBV16 and TRBJ1-2, with TRBD1 matching over 9 bases. CDR3 length: 17 residues. Germline V lookup: CDR1 KGHSY, CDR2 FQNENV. J gave up 8 bases and V 4 bases, and 17 bases lay outside the gene matches.